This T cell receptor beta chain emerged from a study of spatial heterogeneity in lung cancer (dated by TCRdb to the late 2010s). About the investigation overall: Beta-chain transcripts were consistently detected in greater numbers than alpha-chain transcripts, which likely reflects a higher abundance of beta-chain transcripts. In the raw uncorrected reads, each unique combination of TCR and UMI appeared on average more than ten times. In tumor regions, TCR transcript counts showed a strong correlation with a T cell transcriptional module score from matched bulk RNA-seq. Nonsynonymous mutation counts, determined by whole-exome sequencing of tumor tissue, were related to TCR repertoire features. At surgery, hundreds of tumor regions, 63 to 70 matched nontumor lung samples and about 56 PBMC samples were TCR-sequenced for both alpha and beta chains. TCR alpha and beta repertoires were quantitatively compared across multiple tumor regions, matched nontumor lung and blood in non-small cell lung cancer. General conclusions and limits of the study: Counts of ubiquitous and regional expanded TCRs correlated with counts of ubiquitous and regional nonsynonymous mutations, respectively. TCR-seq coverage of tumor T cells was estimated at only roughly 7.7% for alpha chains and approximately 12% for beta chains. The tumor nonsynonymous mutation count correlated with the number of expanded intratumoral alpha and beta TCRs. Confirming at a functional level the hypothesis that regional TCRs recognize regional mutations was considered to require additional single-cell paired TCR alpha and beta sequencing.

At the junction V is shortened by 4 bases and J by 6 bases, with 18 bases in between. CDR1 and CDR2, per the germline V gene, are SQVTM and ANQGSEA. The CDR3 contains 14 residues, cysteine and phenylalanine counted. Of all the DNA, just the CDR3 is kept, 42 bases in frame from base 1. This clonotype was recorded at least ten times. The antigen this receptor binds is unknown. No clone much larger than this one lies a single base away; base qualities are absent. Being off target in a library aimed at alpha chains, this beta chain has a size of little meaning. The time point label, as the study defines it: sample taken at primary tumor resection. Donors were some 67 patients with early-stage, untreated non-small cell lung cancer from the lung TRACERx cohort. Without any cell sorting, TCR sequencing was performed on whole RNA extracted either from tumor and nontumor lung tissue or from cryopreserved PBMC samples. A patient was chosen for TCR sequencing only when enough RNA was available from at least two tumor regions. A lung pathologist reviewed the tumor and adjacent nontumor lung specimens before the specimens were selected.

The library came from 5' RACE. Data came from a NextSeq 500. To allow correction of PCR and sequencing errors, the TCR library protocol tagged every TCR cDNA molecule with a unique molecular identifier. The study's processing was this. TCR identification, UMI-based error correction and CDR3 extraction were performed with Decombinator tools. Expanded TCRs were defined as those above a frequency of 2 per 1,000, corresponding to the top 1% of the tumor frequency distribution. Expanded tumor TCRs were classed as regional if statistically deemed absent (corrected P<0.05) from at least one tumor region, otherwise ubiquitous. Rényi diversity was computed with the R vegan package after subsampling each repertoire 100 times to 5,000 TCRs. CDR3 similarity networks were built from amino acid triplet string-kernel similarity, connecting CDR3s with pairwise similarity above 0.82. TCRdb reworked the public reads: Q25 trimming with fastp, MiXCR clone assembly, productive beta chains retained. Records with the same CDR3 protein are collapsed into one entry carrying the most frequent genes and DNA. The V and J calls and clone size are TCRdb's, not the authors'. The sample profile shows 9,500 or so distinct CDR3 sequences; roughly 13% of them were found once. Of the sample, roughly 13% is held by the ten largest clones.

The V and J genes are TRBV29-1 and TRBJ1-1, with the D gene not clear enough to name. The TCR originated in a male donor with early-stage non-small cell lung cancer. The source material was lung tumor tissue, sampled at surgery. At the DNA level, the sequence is TGCAGCGTTGTGCCGGGTGACAAAACGGCTGAAGCTTTCTTT. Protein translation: CSVVPGDKTAEAFF.